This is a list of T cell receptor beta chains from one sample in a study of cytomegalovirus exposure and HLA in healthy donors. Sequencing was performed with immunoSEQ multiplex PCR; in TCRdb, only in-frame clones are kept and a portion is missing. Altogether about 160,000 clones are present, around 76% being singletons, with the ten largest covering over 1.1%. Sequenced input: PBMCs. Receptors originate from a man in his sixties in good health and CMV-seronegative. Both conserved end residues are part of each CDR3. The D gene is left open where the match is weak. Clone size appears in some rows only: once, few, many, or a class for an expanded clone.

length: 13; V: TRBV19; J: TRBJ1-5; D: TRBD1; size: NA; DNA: TGTGCCACCTGTGGGACAGGCAATCAGCCCCAGCATTTT; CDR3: CATCGTGNQPQHF
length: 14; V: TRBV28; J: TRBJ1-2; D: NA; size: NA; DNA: TGTGCCAGCAGAGACAGCCTTCCCCACTATGGCTACACCTTC; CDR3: CASRDSLPHYGYTF
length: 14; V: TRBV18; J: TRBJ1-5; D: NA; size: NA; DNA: TGTGCCAGCTCACCACAGGGGGTGAATCAGCCCCAGCATTTT; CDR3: CASSPQGVNQPQHF
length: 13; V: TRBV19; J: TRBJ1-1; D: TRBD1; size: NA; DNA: TGTGCCAGTAGTATAGCCCAGGGGGCTGAAGCTTTCTTT; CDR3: CASSIAQGAEAFF
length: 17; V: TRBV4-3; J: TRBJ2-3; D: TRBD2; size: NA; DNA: TGCGCCAGCAGCCAAGGAGGCGGGGGGGGGCGCACAGATACGCAGTATTTT; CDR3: CASSQGGGGGRTDTQYF
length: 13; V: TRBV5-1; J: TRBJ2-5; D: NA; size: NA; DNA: TGCGCCAGCACCACCACGGGGGAAAAGACCCAGTACTTC; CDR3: CASTTTGEKTQYF
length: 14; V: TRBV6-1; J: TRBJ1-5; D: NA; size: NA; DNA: TGTGCCAGCAGTAATCTTTATAGCAATCAGCCCCAGCATTTT; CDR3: CASSNLYSNQPQHF
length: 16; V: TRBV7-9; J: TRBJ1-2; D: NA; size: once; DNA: TGTTCCAGCAGCCACCGGGACCCAGGGGAATACTATGGCTACACCTTC; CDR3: CSSSHRDPGEYYGYTF
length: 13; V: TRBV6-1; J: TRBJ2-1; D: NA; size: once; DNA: TGTGCCAGCAGTCCCTGGCTGTACAATGAGCAGTTCTTC; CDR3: CASSPWLYNEQFF
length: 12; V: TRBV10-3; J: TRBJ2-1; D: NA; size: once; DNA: TGTGCCATCAGTGCAGAGGTTTATGAGCAGTTCTTC; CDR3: CAISAEVYEQFF
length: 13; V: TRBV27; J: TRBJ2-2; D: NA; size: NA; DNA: TGTGCCAGCAGTTCTACAGGGACCGGGGAGCTGTTTTTT; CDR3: CASSSTGTGELFF
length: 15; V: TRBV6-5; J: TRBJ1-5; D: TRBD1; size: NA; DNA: TGTGCCAGCAGTTCTCGGACAGGGGCAAATCAGCCCCAGCATTTT; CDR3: CASSSRTGANQPQHF
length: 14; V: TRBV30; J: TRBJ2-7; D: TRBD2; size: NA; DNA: TGTGCCTGGAGTGGCCGCGGGGGGACCTACGAGCAGTACTTC; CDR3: CAWSGRGGTYEQYF
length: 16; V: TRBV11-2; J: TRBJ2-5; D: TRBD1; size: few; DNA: TGTGCCAGCAGCTTAAGCTCCACAGGGGGCCAAGAGACCCAGTACTTC; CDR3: CASSLSSTGGQETQYF
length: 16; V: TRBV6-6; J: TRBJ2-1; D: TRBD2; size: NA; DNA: TGTGCCAGCAGAGTTACAGGATTAGCGGGAGGTAATGAGCAGTTCTTC; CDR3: CASRVTGLAGGNEQFF
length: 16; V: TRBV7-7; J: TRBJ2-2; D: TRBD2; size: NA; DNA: TGTGCCAGCAGCCAAATCGGGGGGACGAACACCGGGGAGCTGTTTTTT; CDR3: CASSQIGGTNTGELFF
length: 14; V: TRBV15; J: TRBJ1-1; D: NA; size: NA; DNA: TGTGCCACCAGCATCAGGGGAATGAACACTGAAGCTTTCTTT; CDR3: CATSIRGMNTEAFF
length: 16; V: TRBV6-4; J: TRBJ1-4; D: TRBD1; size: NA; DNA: TGTGCCAGCATTATTGTAGGGGGCCTAGGTAATGAAAAACTGTTTTTT; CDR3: CASIIVGGLGNEKLFF
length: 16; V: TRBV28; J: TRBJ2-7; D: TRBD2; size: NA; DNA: TGTGCCAGCAGTTCCCCCTCTAGCGGGAGCGGGCACGAGCAGTACTTC; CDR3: CASSSPSSGSGHEQYF
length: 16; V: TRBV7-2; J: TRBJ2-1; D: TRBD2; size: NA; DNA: TGTGCCAGCAGCCTGAGGACTAGCGGGAGAAGGAATGAGCAGTTCTTC; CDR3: CASSLRTSGRRNEQFF
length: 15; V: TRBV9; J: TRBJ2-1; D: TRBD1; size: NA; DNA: TGTGCCAGCAGCGGAGGGACAGTATTGAACAATGAGCAGTTCTTC; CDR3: CASSGGTVLNNEQFF
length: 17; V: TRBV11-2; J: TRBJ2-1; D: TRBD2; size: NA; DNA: TGTGCCAGCAGCACCAGCCCACTAGCGGGATCCTACAATGAGCAGTTCTTC; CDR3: CASSTSPLAGSYNEQFF
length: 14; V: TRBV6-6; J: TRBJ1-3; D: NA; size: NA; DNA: TGTGCCAGCACCCCGGACACCCATAGAAACACCATATATTTT; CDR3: CASTPDTHRNTIYF
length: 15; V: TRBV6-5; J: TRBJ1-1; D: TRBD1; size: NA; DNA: TGTGCCAGCAGTCAGAGGGACAGGGGGAACACTGAAGCTTTCTTT; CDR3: CASSQRDRGNTEAFF
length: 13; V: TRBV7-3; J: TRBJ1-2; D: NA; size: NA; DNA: TGTGCCAGCAGCTTAGCCGGAAGCGGTGGCTACACCTTC; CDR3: CASSLAGSGGYTF
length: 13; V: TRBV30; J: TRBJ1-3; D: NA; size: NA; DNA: TGTGCCTGCACTGAGAAAATTCGAGACACCATATATTTT; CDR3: CACTEKIRDTIYF
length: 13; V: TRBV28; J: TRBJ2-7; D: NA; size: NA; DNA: TGTGCCAGCAGGACTACTCTCTTCTACGAGCAGTACTTC; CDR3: CASRTTLFYEQYF
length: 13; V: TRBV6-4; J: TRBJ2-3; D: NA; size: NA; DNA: TGTGCCAGCAGTGCTAGTTACACAGATACGCAGTATTTT; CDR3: CASSASYTDTQYF
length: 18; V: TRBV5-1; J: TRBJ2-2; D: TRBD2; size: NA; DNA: TGCGCCAGCAGCCGGGGACTAGCGGGAGGGACGAACACCGGGGAGCTGTTTTTT; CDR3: CASSRGLAGGTNTGELFF
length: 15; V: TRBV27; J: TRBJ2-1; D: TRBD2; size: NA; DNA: TGTGCCAGCAGTTTGGGCGGGGGGGCAATGAATGAGCAGTTCTTC; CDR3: CASSLGGGAMNEQFF
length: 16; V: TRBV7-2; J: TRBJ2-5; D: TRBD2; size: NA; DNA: TGTGCCAGCAGCTTCCTTAGCGGGGGGAGAGGAGAGACCCAGTACTTC; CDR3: CASSFLSGGRGETQYF
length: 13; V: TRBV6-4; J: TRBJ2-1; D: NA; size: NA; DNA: TGTGCCAGCAGTGTGGAGGAGTCCAATGAGCAGTTCTTC; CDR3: CASSVEESNEQFF
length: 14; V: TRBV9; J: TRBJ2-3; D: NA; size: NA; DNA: TGTGCCAGCAGCGATGGACTCAGCACAGATACGCAGTATTTT; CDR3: CASSDGLSTDTQYF
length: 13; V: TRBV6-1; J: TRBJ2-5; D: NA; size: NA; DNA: TGTGCCAGCGCCCAGAGGCTGGCGGAGACCCAGTACTTC; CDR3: CASAQRLAETQYF
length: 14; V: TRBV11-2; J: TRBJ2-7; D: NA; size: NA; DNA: TGTGCCAGCAGCTTACATAGAATGACCTACGAGCAGTACTTC; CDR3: CASSLHRMTYEQYF
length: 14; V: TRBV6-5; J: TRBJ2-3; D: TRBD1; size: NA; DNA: TGTGCCAGCAGAAAAGGGGGCTTCACAGATACGCAGTATTTT; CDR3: CASRKGGFTDTQYF
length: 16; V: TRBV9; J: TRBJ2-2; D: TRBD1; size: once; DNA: TGTGCCAGCAGCGCCCTAGACAGGGTTCGGACCGGGGAGCTGTTTTTT; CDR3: CASSALDRVRTGELFF
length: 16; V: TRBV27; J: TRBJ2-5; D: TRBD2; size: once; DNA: TGTGCCAGCAGTTTATTGGCGGGAGGCGGGCAAGAGACCCAGTACTTC; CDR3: CASSLLAGGGQETQYF
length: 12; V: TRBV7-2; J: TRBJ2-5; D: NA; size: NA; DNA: TGTGCCAGCAGCACACGCCAAGAGACCCAGTACTTC; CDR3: CASSTRQETQYF
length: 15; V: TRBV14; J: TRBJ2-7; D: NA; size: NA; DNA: TGTGCCAGCAGCCACTACCTTACAGGGACCTACGAGCAGTACTTC; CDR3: CASSHYLTGTYEQYF
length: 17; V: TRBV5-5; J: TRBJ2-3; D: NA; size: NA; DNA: TGTGCCAGCAGTTATCACCTCCGGTCATCGGGGGCAGATACGCAGTATTTT; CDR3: CASSYHLRSSGADTQYF
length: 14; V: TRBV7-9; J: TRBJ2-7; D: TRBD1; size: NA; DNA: TGTGCCAGCAGCCAGGGACAGCTAAACTACGAGCAGTACTTC; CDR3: CASSQGQLNYEQYF
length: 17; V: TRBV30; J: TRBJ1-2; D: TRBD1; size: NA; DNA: TGTGCCTGGATCCTAGTTGCAGACAGGGCACTTCCATATGGCTACACCTTC; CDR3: CAWILVADRALPYGYTF
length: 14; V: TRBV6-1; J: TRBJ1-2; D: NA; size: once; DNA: TGTGCCAGCGTCCCAGGCCGGGACATCGGGGGCTACACCTTC; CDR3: CASVPGRDIGGYTF
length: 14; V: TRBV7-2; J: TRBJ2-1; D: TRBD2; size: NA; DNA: TGTGCCAGCGGTAGCGGGATTGGGGGTCATGAGCAGTTCTTC; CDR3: CASGSGIGGHEQFF
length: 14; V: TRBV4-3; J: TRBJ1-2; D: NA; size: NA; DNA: TGCGCCAGCAGCCAAGACAACTTAAACTATGGCTACACCTTC; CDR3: CASSQDNLNYGYTF
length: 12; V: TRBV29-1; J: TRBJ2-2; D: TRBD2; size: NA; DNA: TGCTGCGGGGGGGGCGTCACCGGGGAGCTGTTTTTT; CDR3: CCGGGVTGELFF
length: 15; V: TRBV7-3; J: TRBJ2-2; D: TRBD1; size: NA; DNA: TGTGCCAGCAGCTCGAGACAGGGGGGGACCGGGGAGCTGTTTTTT; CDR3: CASSSRQGGTGELFF
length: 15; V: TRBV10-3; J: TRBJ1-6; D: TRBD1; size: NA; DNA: TGTGCCATCAGAAGGGGACAGGGCGTCCTCTCACCCCTCCACTTT; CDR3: CAIRRGQGVLSPLHF
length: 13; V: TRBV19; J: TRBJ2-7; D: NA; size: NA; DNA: TGTGCCAGTAGTATGGACAGTTCCTACGAGCAGTACTTC; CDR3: CASSMDSSYEQYF
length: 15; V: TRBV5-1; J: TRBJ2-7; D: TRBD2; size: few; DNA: TGCGCCAGCAGCTTGGGGTTAGCGGGAGGCGGAGAGCAGTACTTC; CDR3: CASSLGLAGGGEQYF
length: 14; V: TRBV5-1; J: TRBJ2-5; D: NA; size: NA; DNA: TGCGCCAGCAGCCTGGGGCTGGCGGTTCAGACCCAGTACTTC; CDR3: CASSLGLAVQTQYF
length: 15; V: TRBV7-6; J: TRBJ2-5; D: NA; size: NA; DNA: TGTGCCAGCAGCTTAGAGGGGCGCGAAGGGAAGACCCAGTACTTC; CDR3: CASSLEGREGKTQYF
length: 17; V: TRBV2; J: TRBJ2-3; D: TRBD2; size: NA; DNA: TGTGCCAGCAGTTCCAACCCAGGGACTAGCGGATCAGATACGCAGTATTTT; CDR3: CASSSNPGTSGSDTQYF
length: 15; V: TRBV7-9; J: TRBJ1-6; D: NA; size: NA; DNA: TGTGCCAGCAGCCCCGTTGGGCGACGTAATTCACCCCTCCACTTT; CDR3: CASSPVGRRNSPLHF